Sequencing of this TCR beta chain was carried out in a study of T cell responses to AZD1222 COVID-19 vaccine. About the study: Second-dose intervals near 4 or 12 weeks were combined.

The data were produced by immunoSEQ multiplex PCR, yet TCRdb's version contains in-frame clones alone and is incomplete. This repertoire shows about 150,000 clones, 85% to 95% found once; its top ten account for roughly 1.3%. The study's findings and limits: In a largely white British group with more females than males, clonal diversity was possibly underestimated. Baseline serology detected seropositivity in only six AZD1222 recipients. Across the whole spike, CD4 TCRs peaked at regions 160-218 and 743-854.

Points on this clone: Its specificity is unknown.

Source: peripheral blood, taken on day 0 of AZD1222 vaccination. The origin of this receptor is an adult in good health.

CDR3 sequence (DNA): TGTGCCACCAGTGCAGGGGGAGAGTATGGCTACACCTTC. As protein: CATSAGGEYGYTF. The V call is TRBV24-1, the J call TRBJ1-2; 7 nucleotides align to TRBD1. Germline CDR1 reads KGHDR; CDR2 reads SFDVKD. Unmatched junction bases numbered 4, after V lost 5 bases and J lost 5 bases. The CDR3 is 13 residues long.